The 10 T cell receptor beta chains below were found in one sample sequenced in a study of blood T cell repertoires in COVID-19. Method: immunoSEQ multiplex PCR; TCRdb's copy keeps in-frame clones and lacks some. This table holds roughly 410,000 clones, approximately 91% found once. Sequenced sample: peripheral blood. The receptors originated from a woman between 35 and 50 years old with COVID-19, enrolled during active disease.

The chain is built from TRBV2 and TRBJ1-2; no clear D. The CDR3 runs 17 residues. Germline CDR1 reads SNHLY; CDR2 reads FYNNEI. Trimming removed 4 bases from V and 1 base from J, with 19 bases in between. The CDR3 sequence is CASSGGRERRINYGYTF. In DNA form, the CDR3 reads TGTGCCAGCAGTGGGGGAAGGGAGCGACGGATTAACTATGGCTACACCTTC.

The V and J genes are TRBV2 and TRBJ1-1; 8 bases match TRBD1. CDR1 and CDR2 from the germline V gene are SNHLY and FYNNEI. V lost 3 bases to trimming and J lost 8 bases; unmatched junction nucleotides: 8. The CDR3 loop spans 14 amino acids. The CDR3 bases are TGTGCCAGCAGTGAGATCTTGGCAGGGGGCGAAGCTTTCTTT. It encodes CASSEILAGGEAFF.

As DNA, the CDR3 is TGTGCCAGCCGACCTTTTTTATTAGCGGGGGGCCCGAATGAGCAGTTCTTC. Translated, it gives CASRPFLLAGGPNEQFF. This chain connects TRBV5-8 to TRBJ2-1; 10 bases match TRBD2. V trimming: 7 bases; J trimming: 7 bases; junction bases outside the gene matches: 17. The CDR3 extends over 17 amino acids. Looked up from germline, CDR1 is SGHTS and CDR2 is YDEGEE.

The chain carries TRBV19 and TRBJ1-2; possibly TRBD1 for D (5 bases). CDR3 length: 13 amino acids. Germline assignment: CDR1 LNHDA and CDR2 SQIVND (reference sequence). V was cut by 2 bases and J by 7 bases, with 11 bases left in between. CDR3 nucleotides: TGTGCCAGTAGTATAATAGGACAAGGTGGCTACACCTTC. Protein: CASSIIGQGGYTF.

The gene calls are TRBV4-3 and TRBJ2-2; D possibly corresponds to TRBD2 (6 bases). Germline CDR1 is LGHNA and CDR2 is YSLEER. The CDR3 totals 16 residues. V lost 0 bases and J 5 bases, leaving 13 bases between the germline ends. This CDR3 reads CASSQETTSRTGELFF. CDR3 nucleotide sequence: TGCGCCAGCAGCCAAGAGACGACTAGTAGAACCGGGGAGCTGTTTTTT.

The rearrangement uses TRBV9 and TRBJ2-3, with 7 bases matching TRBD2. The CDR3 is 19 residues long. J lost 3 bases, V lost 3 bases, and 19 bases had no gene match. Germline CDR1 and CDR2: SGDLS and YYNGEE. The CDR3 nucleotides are TGTGCCAGCAGCGCCGGCTTTGGGCCAACCTGGGGGGGGACAGATACGCAGTATTTT. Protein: CASSAGFGPTWGGTDTQYF. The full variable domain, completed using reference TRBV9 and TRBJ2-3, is DSGVTQTPKHLITATGQRVTLRCSPRSGDLSVYWYQQSLDQGLQFLIQYYNGEERAKGNILERFSAQQFPDLHSELNLSSLELGDSALYFCASSAGFGPTWGGTDTQYFGPGTRLTVL.

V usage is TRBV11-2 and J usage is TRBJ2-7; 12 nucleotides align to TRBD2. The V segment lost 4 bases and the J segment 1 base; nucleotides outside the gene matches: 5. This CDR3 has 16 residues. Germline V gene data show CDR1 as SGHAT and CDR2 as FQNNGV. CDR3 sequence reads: CASSSGLAGNSYEQYF. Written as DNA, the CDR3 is TGTGCCAGCAGCTCGGGACTAGCGGGCAATTCCTACGAGCAGTACTTC.

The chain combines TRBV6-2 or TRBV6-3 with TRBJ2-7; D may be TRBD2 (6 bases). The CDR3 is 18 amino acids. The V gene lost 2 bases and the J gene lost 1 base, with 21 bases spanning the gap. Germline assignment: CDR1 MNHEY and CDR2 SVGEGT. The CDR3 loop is CASSYQVGGGLTSYEQYF. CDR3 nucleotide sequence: TGTGCCAGCAGTTACCAAGTGGGTGGGGGACTTACATCCTACGAGCAGTACTTC.

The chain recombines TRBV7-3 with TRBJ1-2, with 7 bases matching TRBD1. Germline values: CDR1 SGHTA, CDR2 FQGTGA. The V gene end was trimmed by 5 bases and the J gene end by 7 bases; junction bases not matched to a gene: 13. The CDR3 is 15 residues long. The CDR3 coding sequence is TGTGCCAGCAGCCGAGGACAGGCCCCTGGGAGTGGCTACACCTTC. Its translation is CASSRGQAPGSGYTF.

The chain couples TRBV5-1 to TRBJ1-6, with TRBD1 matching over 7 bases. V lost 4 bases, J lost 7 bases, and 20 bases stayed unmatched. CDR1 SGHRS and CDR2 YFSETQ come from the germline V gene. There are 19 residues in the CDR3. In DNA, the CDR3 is TGCGCCAGCAGCCGACAGGGCACTAGCCGGCCTGGTCCAAATTCACCCCTCCACTTT. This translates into CASSRQGTSRPGPNSPLHF.